Below are 19 T cell receptor beta chains sequenced from a single sample in a study of cytomegalovirus exposure and HLA in healthy donors. PCR involved 60 Vbeta and 13 Jbeta primers. Data came from immunoSEQ multiplex PCR; TCRdb stores just in-frame clones and leaves some out. The sample holds roughly 190,000 clones, approximately 80% seen once. The sequenced sample was PBMCs. The source is a woman younger than 30 in good health and CMV-seronegative.

This clone turned up a few times. At one of its ends the junction is not consistent with the germline gene, which may arise from a read error. V and J are TRBV4-3 and TRBJ2-7; TRBD1 matches at 9 bases. Per germline, CDR1 LGHNA and CDR2 YSLEER. The CDR3 covers 15 residues. The chain's CDR3 is CASSQADRGSYEQYF. In nucleotides, the CDR3 is TGCGCCAGCAGTCAAGCCGACAGGGGGAGTTACGAGCAGTACTTC.

The rearrangement links TRBV7-9 to TRBJ2-1, with TRBD2 matching 8 bases. The CDR3 has 14 amino acids. Germline V lookup: CDR1 SEHNR, CDR2 FQNEAQ (reference sequence). J lost 3 bases, V lost 5 bases, and 3 bases had no gene match. CDR3 nucleotides: TGTGCCAGCAGCGAGACTAGCGACTACAATGAGCAGTTCTTC. As protein: CASSETSDYNEQFF.

V gene TRBV4-3 combines with J gene TRBJ2-3, with 9 positions matching TRBD1. J was trimmed by 4 bases and V by 0 bases; bases with no gene match: 11. The CDR3 sequence is 18 residues long. The germline CDR1 and CDR2 sequences are LGHNA and YSLEER. CDR3 sequence: CASSQDRTGQGWADTQYF. The CDR3 nucleotides are TGCGCCAGCAGCCAAGATAGAACTGGACAGGGGTGGGCAGATACGCAGTATTTT.

CDR3 coding DNA: TGCGCCAGCAGAACATGGGAGCGGAACAATGAGCAGTTCTTC. Protein sequence: CASRTWERNNEQFF. This chain links TRBV4-1 with TRBJ2-1, with D tentatively TRBD2 (5 bases). CDR1 MGHRA and CDR2 YSYEKL come from the germline V gene. The CDR3 has 14 residues. Trimming took off 6 bases at V and 5 bases at J, with 14 bases between the two ends.

The CDR3 loop reads CASSWGKAGDGHEQYV. CDR3 DNA: TGTGCCAGCAGCTGGGGGAAAGCGGGAGATGGGCACGAGCAGTACGTC. The chain combines TRBV12-1 with TRBJ2-7; the table's D gene call, TRBD2, was not cross checked with the DNA. TRBV12-1 constitutes a pseudogene. The CDR3 length is 16 residues.

The genes are TRBV27 and TRBJ1-3; D ambiguous. Germline V gene sequence: CDR1 MNHEY, CDR2 SMNVEV (reference sequence). Trimming removed 6 bases from V and 4 bases from J, with 10 bases in between. The CDR3 contains 13 residues. This chain's CDR3 is CASSERGGNTIYF. For the CDR3, the DNA is TGTGCCAGCAGCGAACGAGGCGGAAACACCATATATTTT.

The chain couples TRBV5-1 to TRBJ2-3; 9 nucleotides match TRBD2. Trimming cost V 0 bases and J 2 bases; bases outside gene matches: 7. This CDR3 contains 17 residues. Germline assignment: CDR1 SGHRS and CDR2 YFSETQ. The DNA for the CDR3 is TGCGCCAGCAGCTTGGAACCGACTAGCGGTATCACAGATACGCAGTATTTT. Protein sequence: CASSLEPTSGITDTQYF. The complete variable domain, with remaining parts taken from reference TRBV5-1 and TRBJ2-3, reads KAGVTQTPRYLIKTRGQQVTLSCSPISGHRSVSWYQQTPGQGLQFLFEYFSETQRNKGNFPGRFSGRQFSNSRSEMNVSTLELGDSALYLCASSLEPTSGITDTQYFGPGTRLTVL.

This clone was counted between two and nine times. The genes are TRBV7-9 and TRBJ2-7; 8 nucleotides agree with TRBD2. Germline CDR1 SEHNR, CDR2 FQNEAQ (reference sequence). J lost 3 bases, V lost 5 bases, and 9 bases had no gene match. This CDR3 region has 15 residues. In DNA, the CDR3 is TGTGCCAGCAGCGCCGGGGGGGGTGGTGGCTACGAGCAGTACGTC. This encodes CASSAGGGGGYEQYV.

The V gene is TRBV7-2, the J gene TRBJ2-3, with TRBD2 matching over 7 bases. Germline loops: CDR1 SGHTA, CDR2 FQGNSA. With V trimmed by 3 bases and J by 9 bases, 12 bases remained unmatched. The CDR3 spans 15 residues. The DNA of the CDR3 is TGTGCCAGCAGCTTGGGAGGGACCTCTGGGGGGACGCAGTATTTT. Protein: CASSLGGTSGGTQYF.

The gene calls are TRBV5-6 and TRBJ2-5; 12 nucleotides line up with TRBD1. There are 15 residues in the CDR3. Germline V CDR1 and CDR2: SGHDT, YYEEEE. The J segment lost 5 bases and the V segment lost 4 bases, leaving 6 bases of the junction unmatched. This CDR3 reads CASSGAGTGGETQYF. The CDR3 DNA follows: TGTGCCAGCAGCGGGGCCGGGACAGGGGGCGAGACCCAGTACTTC.

This clone came up once. The rearrangement uses TRBV10-1 and TRBJ1-5; D gene ambiguous. CDR3 length equals 14 residues. Trimming pared 3 bases from V and 11 bases from J, leaving 17 bases between. Germline V lookup: CDR1 WNHNN, CDR2 SYGVQD (reference sequence). This CDR3 is CASSDRRFPGTQHF. CDR3 bases: TGCGCCAGCAGTGATAGGAGGTTTCCCGGTACCCAGCATTTT.

CDR3 DNA: TGTGCCTGGAGGAGCCGAGGGGGGGGAAATCAGCCCCAGCATTTT. It translates to CAWRSRGGGNQPQHF. The chain links TRBV30 to TRBJ1-5; D is perhaps TRBD1 (6 bases). This CDR3 region has 15 residues. With 3 bases removed from V and 4 bases from J, the gap between germline ends came to 16 bases. Germline V CDR1 and CDR2: GTSNPN, SVGIG (reference sequence).

The V gene is TRBV11-3, the J gene TRBJ2-3; 7 bases are shared with TRBD2. Trimming removed 3 bases from V and 4 bases from J; junction bases left unmatched: 4. CDR3 length: 14 residues. Germline values: CDR1 SGHNT, CDR2 YENEEA. The CDR3 DNA reads TGTGCCAGCAGCTTGGGGGGGTACCCAGATACGCAGTATTTT. Its translation: CASSLGGYPDTQYF.

V is TRBV11-2 and J is TRBJ2-3; TRBD2 matches 12 bases. V shed 8 bases, J shed 5 bases, and the junction held 2 bases outside the gene matches. The CDR3 spans 13 residues. Per germline, CDR1 SGHAT and CDR2 FQNNGV. CDR3 residues: CASLGLAGDTQYF. The DNA of the CDR3 is TGTGCCAGCCTGGGACTAGCGGGAGATACGCAGTATTTT.

This chain links TRBV6-5 with TRBJ2-2; 11 nucleotides align to TRBD1. Germline V lookup: CDR1 MNHEY, CDR2 SVGAGI. With 7 bases clipped from V and 5 bases from J, the junction kept 6 bases outside the gene matches. CDR3 length equals 15 residues. CDR3 bases: TGTGCCAGCACCGGACAGGGGGCTTATACCGGGGAGCTGTTTTTT. Protein sequence: CASTGQGAYTGELFF.

This clone was counted only a few times. The chain links TRBV2 to TRBJ2-3; 8 bases map to TRBD1. Germline values: CDR1 SNHLY, CDR2 FYNNEI. CDR3 size: 13 residues. J gave up 11 bases and V 4 bases, and 8 bases lay outside the gene matches. The CDR3 DNA reads as TGTGCCAGCAGTGCCGTGGGACAGGCTTGGCAGTATTTT. As protein: CASSAVGQAWQYF.

V gene TRBV7-9 combines with J gene TRBJ1-5, with D possibly TRBD1 on 5 matching bases. Germline lookup yields CDR1 SEHNR and CDR2 FQNEAQ (reference sequence). V was clipped by 5 bases and J by 2 bases, with 13 bases between them. The CDR3 extends over 15 amino acids. In DNA form, the CDR3 reads TGTGCCAGCAGCCACAGTGGGGGGGGCAATCAGCCCCAGCATTTT. Translating gives CASSHSGGGNQPQHF.

This rearrangement joins TRBV27 to TRBJ1-2; TRBD1 aligns across 7 bases. Germline assignment: CDR1 MNHEY and CDR2 SMNVEV (reference sequence). Trimming removed 6 bases from V and 3 bases from J; junction bases left unmatched: 13. CDR3 length: 16 amino acids. Here the CDR3 reads CASSHAQDRRHYGYTF. The CDR3 nucleotides read TGTGCCAGCAGCCATGCTCAGGACAGGCGACACTATGGCTACACCTTC.

The CDR3 bases are TGTGCCAGCAGCCGTATAGCGTGGGCAGATACGCAGTATTTT. Its translation is CASSRIAWADTQYF. This chain links TRBV27 with TRBJ2-3; a weak D match, TRBD2 (5 bases). Trimming pared 6 bases from V and 4 bases from J, leaving 14 bases between. Looked up from germline, CDR1 is MNHEY and CDR2 is SMNVEV (reference sequence). The CDR3 spans 14 residues.